This T cell receptor beta chain was profiled in a study of CD8 T cells in Susac syndrome. Deletions cut 3 bases from V and 4 bases from J, with 13 bases between. The CDR3 is 15 residues long. Germline V gene data show CDR1 as SGHAT and CDR2 as FQNNGV. Peripheral blood CD8+ and CD4+ T cells were profiled by TCR beta sequencing. It was treatment-naive patients with stable or active relapsing-remitting disease who made up the multiple sclerosis controls. TEMRA cells were FACS-enriched, while CD8+ and CD4+ T cells were negatively isolated. In this sample, this clonotype turned up a few times. An input of 0.5 to 1 ug of RNA was subjected to reverse transcription using random hexamers. TCRdb analysed the immunoSEQ multiplex PCR reads with MiXCR anew, one entry per CDR3 protein. The data show about 430,000 distinct CDR3 sequences, more than 80% seen once.

The chain carries TRBV11-2 and TRBJ1-5; weak D call: TRBD1 (6 bases). This sequence was found in a human donor with multiple sclerosis. The sample comprised CD8+ T cells from PBMCs. In nucleotides, the CDR3 is TGTGCCAGCAGCTTGGAGACAGGAGGAAATCAGCCCCAGCATTTT. It codes for CASSLETGGNQPQHF.